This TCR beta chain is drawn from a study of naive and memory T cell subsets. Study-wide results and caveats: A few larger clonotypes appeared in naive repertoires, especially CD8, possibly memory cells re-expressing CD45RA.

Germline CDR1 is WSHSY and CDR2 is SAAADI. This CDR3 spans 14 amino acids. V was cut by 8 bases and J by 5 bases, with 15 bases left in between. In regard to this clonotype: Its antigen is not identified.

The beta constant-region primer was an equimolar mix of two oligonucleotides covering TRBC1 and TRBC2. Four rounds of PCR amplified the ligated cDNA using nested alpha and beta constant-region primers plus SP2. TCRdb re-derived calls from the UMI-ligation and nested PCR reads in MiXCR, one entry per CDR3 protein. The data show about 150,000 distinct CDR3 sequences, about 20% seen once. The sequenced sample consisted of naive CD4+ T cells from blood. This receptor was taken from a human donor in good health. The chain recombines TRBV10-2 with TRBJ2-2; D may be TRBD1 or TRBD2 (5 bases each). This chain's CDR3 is CASGWGILTGELFF. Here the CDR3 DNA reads TGCGCCAGCGGTTGGGGGATTCTGACCGGGGAGCTGTTTTTT.